This T cell receptor beta chain was recorded in a study of T cell repertoires in cytomegalovirus infection. Study-wide context: Both CMV infection and a matching HLA type were indicated by public TCR beta signatures.

Trimming removed 3 bases from V and 0 bases from J, with 14 bases in between. This CDR3 has 16 residues. Ten or more counts support this clonotype. MiXCR was run by TCRdb on the reads, yielding one entry per CDR3 protein. The data hold 100,000 or so distinct CDR3 sequences, with about 25% observed a single time. The chain joins TRBV12-3 or TRBV12-4 to TRBJ1-1; possibly TRBD1 for D (5 bases). The TCR comes from a human donor in good health (CMV status not recorded). Some clones in this sample may be carry-over from other donors' samples. The sample consisted of CD8+ T cells from PBMCs. This CDR3 is CASSFQPGPMNTEAFF. CDR3 in DNA: TGTGCCAGCAGTTTCCAACCAGGGCCCATGAACACTGAAGCTTTCTTT.